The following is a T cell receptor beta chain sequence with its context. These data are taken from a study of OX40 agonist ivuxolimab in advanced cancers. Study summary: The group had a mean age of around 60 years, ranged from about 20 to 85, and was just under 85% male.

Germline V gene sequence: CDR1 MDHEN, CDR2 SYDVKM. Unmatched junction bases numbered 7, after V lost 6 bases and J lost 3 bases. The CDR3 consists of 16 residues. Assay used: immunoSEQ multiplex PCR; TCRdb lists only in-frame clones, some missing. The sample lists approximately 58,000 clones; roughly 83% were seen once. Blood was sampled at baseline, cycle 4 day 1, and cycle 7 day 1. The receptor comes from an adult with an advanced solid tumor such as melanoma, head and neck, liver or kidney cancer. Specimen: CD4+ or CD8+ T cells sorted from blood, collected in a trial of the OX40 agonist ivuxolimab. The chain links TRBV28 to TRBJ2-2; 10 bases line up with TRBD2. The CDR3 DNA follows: TGTGCCAGCAGCCCACCTACTAGCGGGGACACCGGGGAGCTGTTTTTT. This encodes CASSPPTSGDTGELFF.